Listed below are T cell receptor beta chains from one sample, sequenced in a study of T-cell reconstitution after alpha-beta-depleted transplantation in children. In TCRdb, the PCR reads were re-called with MiXCR into one record per CDR3 protein. This table holds around 300,000 distinct CDR3 sequences, approximately 7.3% found once. The source was peripheral blood, collected 360 days after TCRalphabeta/CD19-depleted stem cell transplant. The receptor set was obtained from a female patient aged 2-9 years who had a stem cell transplant for Fanconi anemia, so the T cells may come from the graft donor. Both conserved end residues are part of each CDR3. D genes are given only for firm matches. Expanded clones get a size class; other rows say once, few or many, or leave the size out.

TRBV28	TRBD2	TRBJ2-2	.	CASSTQQSGKYTGELFF	TGTGCCAGCAGTACCCAACAAAGCGGGAAGTACACCGGGGAGCTGTTTTTT
TRBV15	TRBD1	TRBJ1-1	many	CATSRTGMNTEAFF	TGTGCCACCAGCAGGACAGGGATGAACACTGAAGCTTTCTTT
TRBV20-1	.	TRBJ1-2	many	CSASLAVYGYTF	TGCAGTGCTAGTTTAGCGGTTTATGGCTACACCTTC
TRBV7-8	TRBD1	TRBJ2-7	few	CASSSDRGLNEQYF	TGTGCCAGCAGCTCGGACAGGGGGCTGAACGAGCAGTACTTC
TRBV5-1	.	TRBJ2-1	many	CASSWGLAGDYNEQFF	TGCGCCAGCAGCTGGGGGCTGGCGGGGGACTACAATGAGCAGTTCTTC
TRBV28	.	TRBJ1-1	.	CASSPHRGGGYTEAFF	TGTGCCAGCAGTCCTCACCGGGGCGGGGGGTACACTGAAGCTTTCTTT
TRBV5-1	TRBD1	TRBJ2-7	many	CASSLHTGQGAEQYF	TGCGCCAGCAGCTTACATACGGGACAGGGAGCCGAGCAGTACTTC
TRBV7-3	.	TRBJ2-3	.	CASSLHGPSTDTQYF	TGTGCCAGCAGCTTACACGGACCTAGCACAGATACGCAGTATTTT
TRBV7-3	.	TRBJ1-6	many	CASSLAAHNSPLHF	TGTGCCAGCAGCTTAGCAGCCCATAATTCACCCCTCCACTTT
TRBV6-9	.	TRBJ2-3	.	CASSFARLADTQYF	TGTGCCAGCAGTTTCGCCCGACTGGCAGATACGCAGTATTTT
TRBV20-1	.	TRBJ2-1	.	CSAARSNEQFF	TGCAGTGCTGCCCGATCCAATGAGCAGTTCTTC
TRBV27	.	TRBJ2-4	.	CASSFPQANRNIQYF	TGTGCCAGCAGTTTCCCCCAAGCTAACCGAAACATTCAGTACTTC
TRBV4-1	TRBD1	TRBJ2-2	many	CASSSGQGHTGELFF	TGCGCCAGCAGCTCGGGACAGGGTCACACCGGGGAGCTGTTTTTT
TRBV6-5	TRBD1	TRBJ1-1	many	CASKTGTGGNTEAFF	TGTGCCAGCAAAACCGGGACAGGGGGGAACACTGAAGCTTTCTTT
TRBV7-2	TRBD2	TRBJ2-1	.	CASSFGLAGGRGPYNEQFF	TGTGCCAGCAGCTTCGGGCTAGCGGGTGGAAGGGGTCCGTACAATGAGCAGTTCTTC
TRBV2	TRBD1	TRBJ2-7	.	CASMGPTGTEVYEQYF	TGTGCCAGCATGGGACCCACCGGGACAGAAGTCTACGAGCAGTACTTC
TRBV20-1	TRBD2	TRBJ2-1	few	CSARAGDPYNEQFF	TGCAGTGCTAGGGCGGGGGACCCCTACAATGAGCAGTTCTTC
TRBV10-2	TRBD2	TRBJ2-5	.	CASSESRLAGEQFQETQYF	TGCGCCAGCAGTGAGTCTAGACTAGCGGGGGAGCAATTCCAAGAGACCCAGTACTTC
TRBV12-3/TRBV12-4	.	TRBJ1-5	many	CASSYAGGNQPQHF	TGTGCCAGCAGCTACGCAGGGGGCAATCAGCCCCAGCATTTT
TRBV9	.	TRBJ2-2	.	CVSSPRTAPNTGELFF	TGTGTCAGCAGCCCTCGGACAGCGCCGAACACCGGGGAGCTGTTTTTT
TRBV18	.	TRBJ2-1	many	CASSPSSTEQFF	TGTGCCAGCTCCCCAAGTTCCACGGAGCAGTTCTTC
TRBV12-3/TRBV12-4	.	TRBJ2-1	many	CASSPSGEQFF	TGTGCCAGCAGTCCGTCGGGTGAGCAGTTCTTC
TRBV6-1	.	TRBJ2-3	few	CASTYRGGWDTQYF	TGTGCCAGCACCTACAGGGGAGGGTGGGATACGCAGTATTTT
TRBV6-1	TRBD2	TRBJ2-1	many	CASSQGLAGVNEQFF	TGTGCCAGCAGTCAGGGACTAGCGGGAGTCAATGAGCAGTTCTTC
TRBV20-1	TRBD1	TRBJ2-2	many	CSARDRGLTGELFF	TGCAGTGCTAGGGACAGGGGGTTAACCGGGGAGCTGTTTTTT
TRBV3-1	TRBD1	TRBJ1-1	many	CASSHRDREAEAFF	TGTGCCAGCAGCCACCGGGACAGGGAGGCTGAAGCTTTCTTT
TRBV12-3/TRBV12-4	.	TRBJ1-3	many	CASSDRNTIYF	TGTGCCAGCAGTGACAGAAACACCATATATTTT
TRBV5-1	TRBD1	TRBJ1-6	.	CASSYTGTGESPLHF	TGCGCCAGCAGCTATACCGGGACAGGGGAGTCACCCCTCCACTTT
TRBV28	.	TRBJ2-2	once	CASREKQESETGELFF	TGTGCCAGCAGAGAGAAACAGGAGTCTGAGACCGGGGAGCTGTTTTTT
TRBV7-2	.	TRBJ1-1	many	CASRTTGTTEAFF	TGTGCCAGCAGAACTACAGGCACCACTGAAGCTTTCTTT
TRBV5-1	.	TRBJ2-1	many	CASSLRGVRDNEQFF	TGCGCCAGCAGCTTGAGGGGTGTTAGAGACAATGAGCAGTTCTTC
TRBV30	.	TRBJ2-4	many	CAWAADGKNIQYF	TGTGCCTGGGCCGCGGACGGTAAAAACATTCAGTACTTC
TRBV18	TRBD2	TRBJ2-1	.	CASSHFRGLAGANEQFF	TGTGCCAGCTCCCACTTTAGGGGACTAGCGGGAGCGAATGAGCAGTTCTTC
TRBV2	.	TRBJ1-1	many	CASSDSEAFF	TGTGCCAGCAGTGATTCTGAAGCTTTCTTT
TRBV20-1	.	TRBJ2-1	many	CSASYNEQFF	TGCAGTGCTAGCTACAATGAGCAGTTCTTC
TRBV15	TRBD2	TRBJ2-1	.	CATSGAGGPYNEQFF	TGTGCCACCAGCGGAGCGGGAGGGCCCTACAATGAGCAGTTCTTC
TRBV5-5	.	TRBJ2-4	many	CASSSYGGLKNIQYF	TGTGCCAGCAGCTCCTACGGTGGCCTCAAAAACATTCAGTACTTC
TRBV27	.	TRBJ2-7	many	CASKLSGSYEQYF	TGTGCCAGCAAGCTTTCAGGGTCCTACGAGCAGTACTTC
TRBV29-1	.	TRBJ1-4	.	CSVSSPSDEKLFF	TGCAGCGTCTCGTCACCTTCGGATGAAAAACTGTTTTTT
TRBV11-2	.	TRBJ1-4	many	CASSYGVVNEKLFF	TGTGCCAGCAGCTATGGGGTCGTGAATGAAAAACTGTTTTTT
TRBV6-5	TRBD2	TRBJ2-1	.	CASSYGSGGAVNEQFF	TGTGCCAGCAGTTACGGCAGCGGGGGGGCGGTAAATGAGCAGTTCTTC
TRBV2	TRBD1	TRBJ1-3	once	CASSATGGMNTIYF	TGTGCCAGCAGCGCTACAGGGGGTATGAACACCATATATTTT
TRBV20-1	TRBD2	TRBJ2-3	.	CSASFSGGAGSTQYF	TGCAGTGCTAGTTTTAGCGGGGGGGCCGGGAGTACGCAGTATTTT
TRBV10-1	.	TRBJ2-1	many	CASSEPGRAREEQFF	TGCGCCAGCAGTGAACCGGGACGGGCTAGGGAAGAGCAGTTCTTC
TRBV29-1	.	TRBJ2-5	many	CSGLWETQYF	TGCAGCGGTCTCTGGGAGACCCAGTACTTC
TRBV5-1	.	TRBJ2-1	many	CASSLGSPNWQFF	TGCGCCAGCAGCTTGGGGTCCCCTAACTGGCAGTTCTTC
TRBV28	.	TRBJ2-5	many	CASSLNILETQYF	TGTGCCAGCAGTTTAAATATACTCGAGACCCAGTACTTC
TRBV2	.	TRBJ2-7	.	CASSLRLDSYEQYF	TGTGCCAGCAGCCTAAGACTCGACTCCTACGAGCAGTACTTC
TRBV7-6	.	TRBJ2-3	.	CASSLGGHFTDTQYF	TGTGCCAGCAGCTTAGGTGGACACTTCACAGATACGCAGTATTTT
TRBV20-1	.	TRBJ2-5	few	CSARDRTGYQETQYF	TGCAGTGCTAGAGATCGAACAGGGTACCAAGAGACCCAGTACTTC
TRBV5-5	.	TRBJ1-5	.	CASSLLNQPQRF	TGTGCCAGCAGCCTCTTAAATCAGCCCCAGCGTTTT
TRBV7-9	.	TRBJ1-1	.	CASSLGVGVRDAEAFF	TGTGCCAGCAGCTTAGGTGTGGGGGTTCGGGACGCTGAAGCTTTCTTT
TRBV7-2	.	TRBJ1-1	.	CASSPTIGNTEAFF	TGTGCCAGCAGCCCGACAATCGGGAACACTGAAGCTTTCTTT
TRBV7-6	TRBD2	TRBJ2-7	many	CASSLRASGAYEQYF	TGTGCCAGCAGCTTAAGAGCTAGCGGGGCCTACGAGCAGTACTTC
TRBV7-8	TRBD2	TRBJ2-2	few	CASSSRGGPTGELFF	TGTGCCAGCAGCTCCCGCGGGGGACCCACCGGGGAGCTGTTTTTT